Below, one T cell receptor (beta chain) is given with its context. What it binds is unknown. The source of the sample is a study of T cell repertoires in cytomegalovirus infection. TCRdb passed the reads through MiXCR, listing each CDR3 protein once. The sample has around 100,000 distinct CDR3 sequences, roughly a tenth seen once; the top ten hold around 29%. General observations from the study: Carriers of CMV and the relevant HLA type were discriminated by public TCR beta frequency.

Trimming cost V 3 bases and J 1 base; bases outside gene matches: 9. Germline V gives CDR1 SGHRS, CDR2 YFSETQ. The CDR3 is 16 amino acids. The chain joins TRBV5-1 to TRBJ2-5, with 7 bases that match TRBD2. The sequence was obtained from a human donor in good health (CMV status not recorded). Some clones in this sample may be carry-over from other donors' samples. The sequenced material came from PBMCs, sequenced either directly or after in vitro stimulation (not recorded which). CDR3 coding DNA: TGCGCCAGCAGCTGGTCCGCAGGGAGGGGCCAAGAGACCCAGTACTTC. Translating gives CASSWSAGRGQETQYF.